The 19 T cell receptor beta chains below were found in one sample sequenced in a study of blood T cell repertoires in COVID-19. Method: immunoSEQ multiplex PCR; TCRdb's copy keeps in-frame clones and lacks some. This table has some 330,000 clones, under 90% appearing once. The sequenced sample consisted of PBMCs or T cells enriched from blood (not recorded which). These receptors originate from a man under 40 who had recovered from COVID-19.

This chain joins TRBV28 and TRBJ2-7; no clear D. Trimming removed 7 bases from V and 0 bases from J, with 10 bases in between. The CDR3 totals 13 residues. CDR1 is MDHEN and CDR2 is SYDVKM in the germline V gene. CDR3 loop: CASIPSVSYEQYF. In nucleotides, the CDR3 is TGTGCCAGCATCCCCTCCGTCTCCTACGAGCAGTACTTC.

The rearrangement links TRBV19 to TRBJ1-5; 8 positions agree with TRBD1. V trimming: 5 bases; J trimming: 4 bases; junction bases outside the gene matches: 10. The CDR3 runs to 16 residues. Looked up from germline, CDR1 is LNHDA and CDR2 is SQIVND (reference sequence). This CDR3 is CASSRQGRGLNQPQHF. As DNA, the CDR3 is TGTGCCAGTAGTCGACAGGGGCGAGGCTTGAATCAGCCCCAGCATTTT.

The chain has TRBV30 and TRBJ1-2, with 9 bases identical to TRBD1. Trimming cost V 1 base and J 2 bases; bases outside gene matches: 8. Germline V lookup: CDR1 GTSNPN, CDR2 SVGIG (reference sequence). The CDR3 extends over 16 amino acids. CDR3 sequence: CAWSDGTGTKNYGYTF. The CDR3 nucleotides read TGTGCCTGGAGTGATGGGACAGGGACGAAGAACTATGGCTACACCTTC. The full variable domain, completed using reference TRBV30 and TRBJ1-2, is SQTIHQWPATLVQPVGSPLSLECTVEGTSNPNLYWYRQAAGRGLQLLFYSVGIGQISSEVPQNLSASRPQDRQFILSSKKLLLSDSGFYLCAWSDGTGTKNYGYTFGSGTRLTVV.

The chain recombines TRBV4-2 with TRBJ2-1; 7 positions agree with TRBD2. CDR1 and CDR2 from the germline V gene are LGHNA and YNFKEQ. J gave up 9 bases and V 5 bases, and 7 bases lay outside the gene matches. The CDR3 contains 13 residues. CDR3 region: CASSGRASGEQFF. DNA of the CDR3: TGTGCCAGCAGCGGGAGGGCAAGTGGTGAGCAGTTCTTC.

The chain joins TRBV27 to TRBJ1-6; 8 bases agree with TRBD1. The CDR3 is 17 residues long. With 6 bases clipped from V and 0 bases from J, the junction kept 7 bases outside the gene matches. Germline CDR1 MNHEY, CDR2 SMNVEV (reference sequence). CDR3 residues: CASRARGQGSYNSPLHF. CDR3 bases: TGTGCCAGCAGGGCCAGGGGGCAGGGCTCCTATAATTCACCCCTCCACTTT.

The chain is built from TRBV15 and TRBJ2-7, with D perhaps TRBD2 (7 bases). Germline V CDR1 and CDR2: LNHNV, YYDKDF (reference sequence). The CDR3 covers 15 residues. V dropped 3 bases and J dropped 3 bases, with 15 bases sitting between them. CDR3 residues: CATSRGGAGHYEQYF. The CDR3, as DNA: TGTGCCACCAGCAGGGGGGGAGCGGGACACTACGAGCAGTACTTC.

This clone appeared a few times. The V and J genes are TRBV30 and TRBJ2-1, with 10 bases identical to TRBD2. The CDR3 is made up of 14 amino acids. CDR1 GTSNPN and CDR2 SVGIG come from the germline V gene (reference sequence). The J segment lost 8 bases and the V segment lost 4 bases, leaving 8 bases of the junction unmatched. CDR3 DNA sequence: TGTGCCTGGAAAGGGACTAGCGATACGTATGAGCAGTTCTTC. Translation: CAWKGTSDTYEQFF.

Comments on this clone: Other nucleotide sequences from this sample produce the same CDR3. The rearrangement links TRBV9 to TRBJ2-3, with 14 bases aligning to TRBD2. The germline gives CDR1 SGDLS, CDR2 YYNGEE. The CDR3 length is 17 residues. J lost 1 base, V lost 3 bases, and 4 bases had no gene match. The CDR3 sequence is CASSAGLAGARTDTQYF. In DNA form, the CDR3 reads TGTGCCAGCAGCGCGGGACTAGCGGGGGCCCGCACAGATACGCAGTATTTT. The entire variable domain, with the rest obtained from reference TRBV9 and TRBJ2-3, is as follows: DSGVTQTPKHLITATGQRVTLRCSPRSGDLSVYWYQQSLDQGLQFLIQYYNGEERAKGNILERFSAQQFPDLHSELNLSSLELGDSALYFCASSAGLAGARTDTQYFGPGTRLTVL.

This clone showed up just once. The CDR3 protein is CASSLEWDKTYEQYF. In nucleotides, the CDR3 is TGTGCCAGCAGCTTAGAATGGGACAAAACCTACGAGCAGTACTTC. The V gene is TRBV11-3, the J gene TRBJ2-7, with D possibly TRBD1 on 6 matching bases. The CDR3 covers 15 residues. The V gene lost 0 bases and the J gene lost 2 bases, with 11 bases spanning the gap. Germline loops: CDR1 SGHNT, CDR2 YENEEA.

The rearrangement joins TRBV6-4 to TRBJ1-4; D gene ambiguous. The CDR3 has 15 amino acids. V was trimmed by 3 bases and J by 0 bases, leaving 8 bases between them. Germline V lookup: CDR1 MRHNA, CDR2 SNTAGT. The CDR3 protein is CASSDSGTTNEKLFF. In DNA form, the CDR3 reads TGTGCCAGCAGTGATTCAGGAACAACTAATGAAAAACTGTTTTTT.

This clone has a handful of counts. The chain links TRBV30 to TRBJ2-7; 7 bases agree with TRBD2. The germline V gene encodes CDR1 GTSNPN and CDR2 SVGIG (reference sequence). This CDR3 comprises 14 residues. With 5 bases clipped from V and 0 bases from J, the junction kept 7 bases outside the gene matches. The CDR3 nucleotides read TGTGCCTGGGGGGAGGGCGGGAGCTCCTACGAGCAGTACTTC. Translating it yields CAWGEGGSSYEQYF.

The chain uses TRBV27 and TRBJ2-7, with 7 bases identical to TRBD1. The V gene's germline CDR1 is MNHEY and CDR2 SMNVEV (reference sequence). J lost 2 bases, V lost 4 bases, and 11 bases had no gene match. The CDR3 runs to 16 residues. The CDR3 reads CASSSGTDPNTYEQYF. Here the CDR3 DNA reads TGTGCCAGCAGTTCGGGGACAGATCCGAATACCTACGAGCAGTACTTC.

As to this clone: Other nucleotide sequences in the sample specify the same CDR3. The rearrangement uses TRBV5-1 and TRBJ2-5; TRBD2 is a possible D gene (6 bases). Trimming left V 0 bases short and J 1 base short, with 7 bases between. The CDR3 loop spans 14 amino acids. Germline CDR1 is SGHRS and CDR2 is YFSETQ. This CDR3 reads CASSLGRGQETQYF. CDR3 DNA: TGCGCCAGCAGCTTGGGGCGGGGCCAAGAGACCCAGTACTTC. Together with reference TRBV5-1 and TRBJ2-5, the CDR3 gives the full variable domain: KAGVTQTPRYLIKTRGQQVTLSCSPISGHRSVSWYQQTPGQGLQFLFEYFSETQRNKGNFPGRFSGRQFSNSRSEMNVSTLELGDSALYLCASSLGRGQETQYFGPGTRLLVL.

The J gene is TRBJ1-2, the V gene TRBV5-6; 7 bases fit TRBD1. The CDR3 has 12 amino acids. CDR1 and CDR2 from the germline V gene are SGHDT and YYEEEE. V trimming: 7 bases; J trimming: 7 bases; junction bases outside the gene matches: 7. The CDR3 is CASGDRVGGYTF. The CDR3 nucleotides read TGTGCCAGCGGAGACAGGGTTGGTGGCTACACCTTC.

The chain employs TRBV5-4 and TRBJ1-2; D not certain. The length of the CDR3 is 17 residues. Germline values: CDR1 SGHNT, CDR2 YYREEE (reference sequence). With 4 bases removed from V and 5 bases from J, the gap between germline ends came to 24 bases. The CDR3 reads CASSPAGARSIGYGYTF. CDR3 DNA: TGTGCCAGCAGCCCCGCGGGAGCCCGATCTATAGGGTATGGCTACACCTTC.

This clone was seen once. V and J are TRBV6-4 and TRBJ2-1; TRBD1 matches 10 bases. After removal of 5 bases from V and 4 bases from J, the junction contained 5 bases not matched to a gene. Germline V gives CDR1 MRHNA, CDR2 SNTAGT. This CDR3 region has 15 residues. The CDR3 nucleotides are TGTGCCAGCAGTAGAGACAGGGGGCCGTACAATGAGCAGTTCTTC. Its protein product is CASSRDRGPYNEQFF.

The rearrangement links TRBV30 to TRBJ2-3; D perhaps matches TRBD2 (6 bases). The ends were cut back, 1 base at V and 0 bases at J, with 14 bases in the middle. CDR1 GTSNPN and CDR2 SVGIG come from the germline V gene (reference sequence). The CDR3 runs to 16 residues. CDR3 in amino acids: CAWSDWGELSTDTQYF. CDR3 in DNA: TGTGCCTGGAGTGATTGGGGGGAATTAAGCACAGATACGCAGTATTTT.

This chain joins TRBV25-1 and TRBJ2-3, with 9 bases matching TRBD2. The CDR3 is 17 amino acids. The trim removed 7 bases at V and 0 bases at J, leaving 11 bases unmatched. Germline V lookup: CDR1 MGHDK, CDR2 SYGVNS. CDR3 in DNA: TGTGCCAGCATGGTTAGCGGGAGTCGTCCTAGCACAGATACGCAGTATTTT. Residues: CASMVSGSRPSTDTQYF. Using reference TRBV25-1 and TRBJ2-3 for the parts outside the CDR3, the full variable domain is EADIYQTPRYLVIGTGKKITLECSQTMGHDKMYWYQQDPGMELHLIHYSYGVNSTEKGDLSSESTVSRIRTEHFPLTLESARPSHTSQYLCASMVSGSRPSTDTQYFGPGTRLTVL.

The CDR3 region has the DNA TGTGCCAGCAGTTTCGGGGGGGCGCACGTCTACGAGCAGTACTTC. As protein: CASSFGGAHVYEQYF. The chain joins TRBV28 to TRBJ2-7; 8 bases are shared with TRBD2. Germline CDR1 reads MDHEN; CDR2 reads SYDVKM. The trim removed 3 bases at V and 3 bases at J, leaving 7 bases unmatched. The CDR3 consists of 15 residues.